This T cell receptor beta chain is from a study of read filtering for tumor transcriptome and immune sequencing. Across the study: Among patients, approximately 17 were male and 14 female, aged roughly 47 to 90 (mean about 69). IR-seq gave about 4 to 10.27 million TCR reads per sample; RNA-seq gave about 80 to 1273.

At least ten counts were recorded for this clonotype. The antigen remains unidentified. Germline CDR1 and CDR2: SGHDT and YYEEEE. Trimming took 0 bases from V and 0 from J, leaving 9 bases between them. The CDR3 length is 16 residues. Study outcomes and limitations: RNA-seq captured clonotypes less deeply and reliably than IR-seq.

From roughly 400 ng of RNA, a library with molecular barcoded alpha/delta and beta/gamma adaptors was made. A single record per CDR3 protein comes from TCRdb applying MiXCR to the reads. This sample has 35,000 to 40,000 distinct CDR3 sequences, with approximately 14% found just once. The chain carries TRBV5-6 and TRBJ2-2; D may correspond to TRBD1 or TRBD2 (5 bases each). The specimen was a population of CD138-negative cells sorted from bone marrow. The sequence was obtained from a donor at least 40 years old with multiple myeloma. In DNA form, the CDR3 reads TGTGCCAGCAGCTTGGGGGGACCGTCGAACACCGGGGAGCTGTTTTTT. Amino acid sequence: CASSLGGPSNTGELFF.